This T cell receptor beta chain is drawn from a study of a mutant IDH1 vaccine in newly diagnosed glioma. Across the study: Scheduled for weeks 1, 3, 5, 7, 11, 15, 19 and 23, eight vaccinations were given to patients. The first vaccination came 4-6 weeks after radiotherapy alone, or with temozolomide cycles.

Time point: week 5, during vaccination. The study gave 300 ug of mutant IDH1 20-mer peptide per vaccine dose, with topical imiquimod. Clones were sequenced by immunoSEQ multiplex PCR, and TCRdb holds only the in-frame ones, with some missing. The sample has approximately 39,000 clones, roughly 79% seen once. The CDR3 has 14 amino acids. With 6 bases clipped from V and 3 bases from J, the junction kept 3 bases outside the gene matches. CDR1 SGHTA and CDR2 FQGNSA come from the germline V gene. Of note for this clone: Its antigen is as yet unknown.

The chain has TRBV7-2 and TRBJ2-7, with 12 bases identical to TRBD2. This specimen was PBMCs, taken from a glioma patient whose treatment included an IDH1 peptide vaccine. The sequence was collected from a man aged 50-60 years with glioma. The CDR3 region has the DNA TGTGCCAGCAGTCCGACTAGCGGGGGCTACGAGCAGTACTTC. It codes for CASSPTSGGYEQYF.